This entry lists 4 T cell receptor beta chains sequenced from one sample in a study of T cell responses to AZD1222 COVID-19 vaccine. Sequencing was performed with immunoSEQ multiplex PCR; in TCRdb, only in-frame clones are kept and a portion is missing. The sample consists of about 140,000 clones, roughly nine tenths of them appearing once. The material sequenced was peripheral blood, taken 28 days after the second AZD1222 dose. The receptors were sampled from an adult who received the AZD1222 COVID-19 vaccine.

The V call is TRBV3-1 (or the pseudogene TRBV3-2), the J call TRBJ2-3, with unresolved D. Germline V CDR1 and CDR2: LGHDT, YNNKEL (reference sequence). The CDR3 sequence is 13 residues long. The V gene lost 1 base and the J gene lost 8 bases, with 10 bases spanning the gap. This CDR3 reads CASSQAGLGTQYF. The CDR3 nucleotides are TGTGCCAGCAGCCAAGCCGGTCTTGGTACGCAGTATTTT.

The V gene is TRBV5-6, the J gene TRBJ2-3; TRBD2 matches 8 bases. V lost 0 bases and J lost 1; bases outside the gene matches: 7. Germline V gene sequence: CDR1 SGHDT, CDR2 YYEEEE. CDR3 length: 17 residues. The CDR3 DNA reads as TGTGCCAGCAGCTTGGGAGCCGGGACTAGGGGCACAGATACGCAGTATTTT. Amino acid sequence: CASSLGAGTRGTDTQYF. The entire variable domain, with the rest obtained from reference TRBV5-6 and TRBJ2-3, is as follows: DAGVTQSPTHLIKTRGQQVTLRCSPKSGHDTVSWYQQALGQGPQFIFQYYEEEERQRGNFPDRFSGHQFPNYSSELNVNALLLGDSALYLCASSLGAGTRGTDTQYFGPGTRLTVL.

The V and J genes are TRBV19 and TRBJ2-1; 14 bases are shared with TRBD2. The CDR3 is 17 residues long. Per the germline V gene, CDR1 is LNHDA and CDR2 is SQIVND (reference sequence). J lost 6 bases, V lost 5 bases, and 9 bases had no gene match. As DNA, the CDR3 is TGTGCCAGTAGTCGGTACGGGACTAGCGGGAGATCCAATGAGCAGTTCTTC. It codes for CASSRYGTSGRSNEQFF.

The count of this clone is one. CDR3 bases: TGTGCCAGCAGCCAAACAGGGACAGGGTATAGCAATCAGCCCCAGCATTTT. It encodes CASSQTGTGYSNQPQHF. The chain links TRBV3-1 (or the pseudogene TRBV3-2) to TRBJ1-5; 9 nucleotides align to TRBD1. Trimming took 2 bases from V and 0 from J; bases not matched to a gene: 5. The CDR3 sequence is 17 residues long. Germline loops: CDR1 LGHDT, CDR2 YNNKEL (reference sequence).